The 26 T cell receptor beta chains below all came from one sample that was sequenced in a study of shared clonotypes between healthy human individuals. Assay used: immunoSEQ multiplex PCR; TCRdb lists only in-frame clones, some missing. The table includes 660,000 or so clones, approximately 96% detected once. CD8 cells regarded as naive lacked CD45RO, were positively chosen for CCR7, and omitted terminally differentiated effector memory CD45RA+ cells. The sequencing input was naive CD8+ T cells sorted from blood. The origin of the receptors is a woman between 25 and 40 years old in good health.

V and J are TRBV28 and TRBJ2-7; possible D gene TRBD2, 6 bases. V was pared by 8 bases and J by 0 bases, with 11 bases between. This CDR3 has 13 residues. Germline-derived CDR1 and CDR2 are MDHEN and SYDVKM. CDR3 residues: CASGPGLSYEQYF. The CDR3 DNA sequence: TGTGCCAGCGGACCGGGACTCTCCTACGAGCAGTACTTC. Drawing the rest from reference TRBV28 and TRBJ2-7, the complete variable domain is DVKVTQSSRYLVKRTGEKVFLECVQDMDHENMFWYRQDPGLGLRLIYFSYDVKMKEKGDIPEGYSVSREKKERFSLILESASTNQTSMYLCASGPGLSYEQYFGPGTRLTVT.

This chain joins TRBV5-1 and TRBJ1-2, with unresolved D. Trimming cost V 2 bases and J 0 bases, with 8 bases left between them. The CDR3 has 14 amino acids. Per the germline V gene, CDR1 is SGHRS and CDR2 is YFSETQ. The CDR3 bases are TGCGCCAGCAGCTTATTTGCCCCTAACTATGGCTACACCTTC. Translated: CASSLFAPNYGYTF.

In this sample, this clone turned up once. The rearrangement links TRBV27 to TRBJ2-7, with unresolved D. Per the germline V gene, CDR1 is MNHEY and CDR2 is SMNVEV (reference sequence). This CDR3 comprises 13 residues. V lost 6 bases and J 5 bases, leaving 14 bases between the germline ends. CDR3 sequence reads: CASSHGSVDEQYF. CDR3 sequence (DNA): TGTGCCAGCAGCCACGGTTCCGTCGACGAGCAGTACTTC.

The chain joins TRBV4-1 to TRBJ2-7; perhaps D is TRBD1 or TRBD2 (5 bases each). The germline CDR1 and CDR2 sequences are MGHRA and YSYEKL. V was shortened by 5 bases and J by 6 bases, with 14 bases between the two germline ends. CDR3 length: 13 residues. CDR3 residues: CASSVPRGVEQYF. Here the CDR3 DNA reads TGCGCCAGCAGCGTACCCCGAGGGGTCGAGCAGTACTTC.

The chain carries TRBV28 and TRBJ2-7; 8 nucleotides match TRBD1. The CDR3 length is 14 residues. Germline V lookup: CDR1 MDHEN, CDR2 SYDVKM. The ends lost 6 bases at V and 6 bases at J; junction bases unmatched: 10. The CDR3 here is CASSWTGPLGEQYF. The CDR3 region has the DNA TGTGCCAGCAGCTGGACAGGGCCTTTGGGCGAGCAGTACTTC. Drawing the rest from reference TRBV28 and TRBJ2-7, the complete variable domain is DVKVTQSSRYLVKRTGEKVFLECVQDMDHENMFWYRQDPGLGLRLIYFSYDVKMKEKGDIPEGYSVSREKKERFSLILESASTNQTSMYLCASSWTGPLGEQYFGPGTRLTVT.

The J gene is TRBJ2-7, the V gene TRBV28; D not resolved. The CDR3 length is 13 residues. CDR1 is MDHEN, CDR2 SYDVKM, per germline. V was trimmed by 6 bases and J by 3 bases, leaving 12 bases between them. CDR3 sequence (DNA): TGTGCCAGCAGAACGGCAGGAGACTACGAGCAGTACTTC. It specifies CASRTAGDYEQYF.

The chain combines TRBV5-1 with TRBJ2-1; a possible D gene is TRBD1 (6 bases). The V end lost 3 bases, the J end lost 8 bases, and 12 bases lay between the germline ends. In germline, CDR1 is SGHRS, CDR2 YFSETQ. The CDR3 has 13 residues. DNA for the CDR3: TGCGCCAGCAGCTCCACAGGGACGGATGAGCAGTTCTTC. Translated: CASSSTGTDEQFF.

Notes on this clone: The sample carries other DNA sequences with the same CDR3. The V gene is TRBV4-1, the J gene TRBJ2-2; TRBD2 agrees at 12 bases. The germline V gene encodes CDR1 MGHRA and CDR2 YSYEKL. After removal of 5 bases from V and 1 base from J, the junction contained 2 bases not matched to a gene. CDR3 length equals 16 residues. The CDR3 sequence: CASSLTSGRNTGELFF. The CDR3 DNA reads TGCGCCAGCAGCTTGACTAGCGGGAGGAACACCGGGGAGCTGTTTTTT.

The count of this clone is one. This rearrangement joins TRBV7-9 to TRBJ2-1; D might be TRBD1 or TRBD2, each matching 5 bases. CDR3 length: 17 amino acids. Germline CDR1 reads SEHNR; CDR2 reads FQNEAQ (reference sequence). With 2 bases removed from V and 7 bases from J, the gap between germline ends came to 21 bases. CDR3 DNA: TGTGCCAGCAGCTTACCGCAAACTAGAGGATGGGGGAATGAGCAGTTCTTC. This gives the protein CASSLPQTRGWGNEQFF.

The CDR3 sequence: CASSSSLSRDEQFF. The DNA for the CDR3 is TGTGCCAGCAGCTCCAGCTTAAGCCGCGATGAGCAGTTCTTC. The V call is TRBV11-2, the J call TRBJ2-1; D is ambiguous. Germline assignment: CDR1 SGHAT and CDR2 FQNNGV. The germline V and J ends were trimmed by 4 bases and 8 bases, with 15 bases remaining between them. CDR3 length: 14 amino acids.

The chain employs TRBV5-6 and TRBJ2-7; unclear D gene. CDR3 length: 17 residues. CDR1 is SGHDT and CDR2 is YYEEEE in the germline V gene. The V and J ends lost 1 base and 6 bases respectively, with 23 bases between them. The CDR3 is CASSLTYFDSQLPEQYF. The CDR3 coding sequence is TGTGCCAGCAGCTTGACGTATTTCGACTCCCAGTTGCCCGAGCAGTACTTC.

V and J are TRBV4-1 and TRBJ2-1; 9 nucleotides align to TRBD2. Looked up from germline, CDR1 is MGHRA and CDR2 is YSYEKL. CDR3 length equals 18 residues. J was trimmed by 0 bases and V by 4 bases; bases with no gene match: 10. The CDR3 here is CASSPGLAYLSSYNEQFF. The CDR3 coding sequence is TGCGCCAGCAGCCCGGGACTAGCTTATTTGAGCTCCTACAATGAGCAGTTCTTC.

The chain carries TRBV13 and TRBJ1-1, with TRBD1 as a possible D gene (5 bases). CDR3 length: 15 amino acids. Per germline, CDR1 PRHDT and CDR2 FYEKMQ (reference sequence). V lost 1 base, J lost 0 bases, and 9 bases lay in between. CDR3: CASSLVGGLNTEAFF. The CDR3, as DNA: TGTGCCAGCAGCTTAGTCGGGGGACTGAACACTGAAGCTTTCTTT.

The chain is built from TRBV15 and TRBJ1-1, with 7 bases fitting TRBD1. Trimming at V came to 5 bases and at J to 4 bases, leaving 7 bases not matched to a gene. The CDR3 has 14 amino acids. The germline V gene has CDR1 LNHNV and CDR2 YYDKDF (reference sequence). The CDR3: CATSGDSMVTEAFF. Here the CDR3 DNA reads TGTGCCACCAGCGGGGACAGTATGGTCACTGAAGCTTTCTTT.

The gene calls are TRBV7-9 and TRBJ1-2; no clear D. This CDR3 comprises 14 residues. Germline CDR1 and CDR2: SEHNR and FQNEAQ (reference sequence). V lost 1 base and J lost 0, with 6 bases in between. CDR3 DNA sequence: TGTGCCAGCAGCTTAGTCGGGGCTAACTATGGCTACACCTTC. Its translation is CASSLVGANYGYTF.

The V call is TRBV5-8, the J call TRBJ2-1; 12 nucleotides match TRBD2. The CDR3 consists of 14 residues. In germline, CDR1 is SGHTS, CDR2 YDEGEE. Trimming removed 6 bases from V and 7 bases from J; junction bases left unmatched: 5. Here the CDR3 DNA reads TGTGCCAGCACCCGGACTAGCGGGATAAATGAGCAGTTCTTC. Its protein product is CASTRTSGINEQFF.

This clone has a single count. This rearrangement joins TRBV7-9 to TRBJ2-2, with D hard to call. Germline assignment: CDR1 SEHNR and CDR2 FQNEAQ (reference sequence). The CDR3 has 11 residues. V lost 5 bases, J lost 6 bases, and 4 bases lay in between. In nucleotides, the CDR3 is TGTGCCAGCAGCACGGCCGGGGAGCTGTTTTTT. Its protein is CASSTAGELFF.

CDR3 region: CASSWGPQGDLSGANVLTF. CDR3 in DNA: TGTGCCAGCAGCTGGGGGCCCCAAGGGGACCTCTCTGGGGCCAACGTCCTGACTTTC. The chain combines TRBV5-6 with TRBJ2-6; tentative D call: TRBD1 (6 bases). Deletions cut 3 bases from V and 0 bases from J, with 19 bases between. Germline CDR1 SGHDT, CDR2 YYEEEE. The CDR3 runs to 19 residues.

Turning to this clone: A much more abundant neighbour one base away suggests this may be a read error. This sample also contains other DNA sequences that code for the same CDR3. The chain carries TRBV11-2 and TRBJ2-7; no clear D gene. The length of the CDR3 is 11 residues. The V and J ends lost 1 base and 3 bases respectively, with 1 base between them. Germline V gives CDR1 SGHAT, CDR2 FQNNGV. CDR3 region: CASSLVYEQYF. The CDR3 DNA follows: TGTGCCAGCAGCTTAGTCTACGAGCAGTACTTC.

CDR3 protein: CASSFDTLDEQFF. CDR3 nucleotide sequence: TGTGCCAGCAGCTTCGACACTCTGGATGAGCAGTTCTTC. The chain employs TRBV7-9 and TRBJ2-1, with no clear D. Germline V lookup: CDR1 SEHNR, CDR2 FQNEAQ (reference sequence). Trimming took 3 bases from V and 8 from J, leaving 11 bases between them. The CDR3 spans 13 residues.

The chain links TRBV27 to TRBJ1-1; the D is unclear. V was pared by 2 bases and J by 1 base, with 8 bases between. Germline values: CDR1 MNHEY, CDR2 SMNVEV (reference sequence). The CDR3 spans 14 residues. In DNA, the CDR3 is TGTGCCAGCAGTTTAGTATTCGCGAACACTGAAGCTTTCTTT. Residues: CASSLVFANTEAFF.

This chain connects TRBV6-1 to TRBJ1-3, with D tentatively TRBD1 (5 bases). This CDR3 region has 16 residues. V gave up 1 base and J gave up 0 bases, with 10 bases separating them. The germline CDR1 and CDR2 sequences are MNHNS and SASEGT. The CDR3 here is CASSEGWGSSGNTIYF. The CDR3 DNA is TGTGCCAGCAGTGAAGGATGGGGGTCCTCTGGAAACACCATATATTTT.

This chain connects TRBV27 to TRBJ1-2, with TRBD1 matching over 8 bases. Germline CDR1 reads MNHEY; CDR2 reads SMNVEV (reference sequence). This CDR3 comprises 13 residues. J gave up 4 bases and V 6 bases, and 4 bases lay outside the gene matches. The CDR3 DNA follows: TGTGCCAGCAGCCGACAGGGGATCTATGGCTACACCTTC. It is translated as CASSRQGIYGYTF.

The chain carries TRBV9 and TRBJ2-2; the match to TRBD2 covers 11 bases. The V gene's germline CDR1 is SGDLS and CDR2 YYNGEE. The CDR3 has 17 residues. V was clipped by 3 bases and J by 4 bases; unmatched bases: 8. The CDR3 loop reads CASSELAGVLGTGELFF. In DNA form, the CDR3 reads TGTGCCAGCAGCGAACTAGCGGGAGTGTTAGGCACCGGGGAGCTGTTTTTT. Based on the CDR3 plus reference TRBV9 and TRBJ2-2, the full variable domain is DSGVTQTPKHLITATGQRVTLRCSPRSGDLSVYWYQQSLDQGLQFLIQYYNGEERAKGNILERFSAQQFPDLHSELNLSSLELGDSALYFCASSELAGVLGTGELFFGEGSRLTVL.

The V and J genes are TRBV7-2 and TRBJ2-1; 7 bases match TRBD1. There are 11 residues in the CDR3. CDR1 is SGHTA and CDR2 is FQGNSA in the germline V gene. Unmatched junction bases numbered 7, after V lost 5 bases and J lost 15 bases. The CDR3 sequence: CASSLDRVPFF. The CDR3 region has the DNA TGTGCCAGCAGCCTCGACAGGGTGCCGTTCTTC. The entire variable domain, with the rest obtained from reference TRBV7-2 and TRBJ2-1, is as follows: GAGVSQSPSNKVTEKGKDVELRCDPISGHTALYWYRQSLGQGLEFLIYFQGNSAPDKSGLPSDRFSAERTGGSVSTLTIQRTQQEDSAVYLCASSLDRVPFFGPGTRLTVL.

The chain links TRBV14 to TRBJ2-7, with D tentatively TRBD2 (6 bases). The V end was cut by 6 bases, the J end by 4 bases, with 13 bases between. The CDR3 extends over 13 amino acids. The germline CDR1 and CDR2 sequences are SGHDN and FVKESK. CDR3 amino acids: CASSAGYEYEQYF. The CDR3 bases are TGTGCCAGCAGTGCGGGATATGAATACGAGCAGTACTTC.